In its sample, the clone carrying this T cell receptor (beta chain) was seen a few times. The target antigen is unknown. Amplification of TCR beta CDR3 regions was performed using RNA transcripts as template. First-round RT-PCR targeting the TCR CDR3 was performed with the HTBI primer set. TCRdb re-analysed the multiplex PCR reads in MiXCR, keeping a single row per CDR3 protein. The data show 600,000 to 700,000 distinct CDR3 sequences, just under 45% seen once. This sample is part of a study of T cells in Graves' hyperthyroidism and ophthalmopathy. Findings and caveats of the study: Researchers report that a 13 V-J model separated ophthalmopathy from stable hyperthyroidism. The model identified upcoming ophthalmopathy a median roughly 6 months ahead of onset.

V lost 3 bases to trimming and J lost 1 base, with 13 bases between them. Germline lookup yields CDR1 LNHDA and CDR2 SQIVND (reference sequence). This CDR3 has 15 amino acids. What was sequenced was peripheral blood or thyroid tissue (not recorded which). This TCR was recovered from an adult man with Graves' disease, either hyperthyroidism or ophthalmopathy (not recorded which). This rearrangement joins TRBV19 to TRBJ2-7; D is possibly TRBD1 (6 bases). CDR3 DNA sequence: TGTGCCAGTAGTATGTTTCAGGGGTTGTCCTACGAGCAGTACTTC. It specifies CASSMFQGLSYEQYF.